The count of the clone carrying this T cell receptor beta chain is one. The source of the sample is a study of T cell changes during pregnancy in multiple sclerosis. TCRdb keeps only in-frame clones here, not all; method: immunoSEQ multiplex PCR. The repertoire has over 50,000 clones, about nine tenths of them found once; the top ten carry around 0.4%. CDR1 and CDR2 (germline): SNHLY, FYNNEI. The CDR3 extends over 14 amino acids. The V end was cut by 7 bases, the J end by 8 bases, with 20 bases between. This TCR was sampled from a female donor with multiple sclerosis, enrolled in a pregnancy study. The sequences come from CD4+ T cells from peripheral blood mononuclear cells, collected in the third trimester of pregnancy. The chain couples TRBV2 to TRBJ1-2, with unresolved D. The DNA for the CDR3 is TGTGCCAGCAAACCTACCCTTGCTATGGTGGGCTACACCTTC. This sequence encodes CASKPTLAMVGYTF.